This is a list of T cell receptor beta chains from one sample in a study of early T cells in non-severe SARS-CoV-2 infection. Each CDR3 protein is one row after TCRdb ran MiXCR on the 5' RACE reads. The table records roughly 51,000 distinct CDR3 sequences, around 10% of them present only once. The sequenced sample consisted of whole blood. Receptor source: an adult who was a healthcare worker with PCR-confirmed SARS-CoV-2 infection or an uninfected control (not recorded which). CDR3s include the opening cysteine and the closing phenylalanine or tryptophan. D genes are given only for firm matches. Only some rows state a clone size, as once, few, many or a class for expanded clones.

J gene,clone size,V gene,D gene,CDR3 DNA,CDR3 protein
TRBJ1-2,few,TRBV11-2,TRBD1,TGTGCCAGCAGCTTGGGACAGGGGCACTTTAACTATGGCTACACCTTC,CASSLGQGHFNYGYTF
TRBJ1-1,many,TRBV7-9,.,TGTGCCAGCAGCTTATCTGACAGCTTTGAAGCTTTCTTT,CASSLSDSFEAFF
TRBJ2-5,.,TRBV25-1,TRBD1,TGTGCCAGCAGTGAACACCCCAGGGGGCCGGAGACCCAGTACTTC,CASSEHPRGPETQYF
TRBJ2-1,.,TRBV5-1,.,TGCGCCAGCAGCAATGCCCTAATGGGAAATGAGCAGTTCTTC,CASSNALMGNEQFF
TRBJ1-5,many,TRBV2,TRBD1,TGTGCCAGCAGCCGGGACAGAGACAATCAGCCCCAGCATTTT,CASSRDRDNQPQHF
TRBJ2-7,many,TRBV4-1,.,TGCGCCAGCAGCCAAGATTGGAGGAGCGAGCAGTACTTC,CASSQDWRSEQYF
TRBJ1-1,many,TRBV11-2,.,TGTGCCAGCAGCTTAGTCCCAGGGCGAATTGGGAACACTGAAGCTTTCTTT,CASSLVPGRIGNTEAFF
TRBJ1-1,many,TRBV6-4,.,TGTGCCAGCTCTCATACTATGAACACTGAAGCTTTCTTT,CASSHTMNTEAFF
TRBJ1-2,.,TRBV10-3,.,TGTGCCATCAAAACACAAGTACGCGGCTACACCTTC,CAIKTQVRGYTF
TRBJ2-2,.,TRBV12-3/TRBV12-4,.,TGTGCCAGTCTAAGGGACTTGAACACCGGGGAGCTGTTTTTT,CASLRDLNTGELFF
TRBJ2-2,.,TRBV6-1,.,TGTGCCAGCAGTGAAGTCTTGAACACCGGGGAGCTGTTTTTT,CASSEVLNTGELFF
TRBJ2-1,few,TRBV15,.,TGTGCCACCAGCCTAGGGACCACGTCGGATGAGCAGTTCTTC,CATSLGTTSDEQFF
TRBJ2-2,few,TRBV7-2,.,TGTGCCAGCGGAAACACCGGGGAGCTGTTTTTT,CASGNTGELFF
TRBJ2-1,few,TRBV5-1,.,TGCGCCAGCAGCTTACAGATAGACAATGAGCAGTTCTTC,CASSLQIDNEQFF
TRBJ2-1,.,TRBV20-1,.,TGCAGTGCTAGAGACTTAGACTCCTACAATGAGCAGTTCTTC,CSARDLDSYNEQFF
TRBJ2-3,.,TRBV3-1,.,TGTGCCAGCACCCATAGTGGGGATACGCAGTATTTT,CASTHSGDTQYF
TRBJ2-6,few,TRBV28,.,TGTGCCAGCAGTTTGAGGGCTGGGACCAACGTCCTGACTTTC,CASSLRAGTNVLTF
TRBJ1-6,few,TRBV5-5,.,TGTGCCAGCAGCGCGGGACTGGAGGTACATTCACCCCTCCACTTT,CASSAGLEVHSPLHF
TRBJ2-3,few,TRBV7-3,.,TGTGCCAGCAGCAAGGGTAGCACAGATACGCAGTATTTT,CASSKGSTDTQYF
TRBJ2-1,medium-sized,TRBV6-5,.,TGTGCCAGCAGTTACTGGGGCCCTCTCTACAATGAGCAGTTCTTC,CASSYWGPLYNEQFF
TRBJ2-4,few,TRBV2,.,TGTGCCAGCAGTGATTCAGGGGTCAAAAACATTCAGTACTTC,CASSDSGVKNIQYF
TRBJ2-4,.,TRBV5-1,.,TGCGCCAGCAGCTTGGAGGCAGGGAGGACTCAGTACTTC,CASSLEAGRTQYF
TRBJ1-1,few,TRBV6-1,.,TGTGCCAGCACTCGTAAAGTGGGAGGGAACACTGAAGCTTTCTTT,CASTRKVGGNTEAFF
TRBJ1-2,.,TRBV28,TRBD1,TGTGCCAGCAGTTTGTTCTCAGGGACAGCAAATGGCTACACCTTC,CASSLFSGTANGYTF
TRBJ2-2,few,TRBV2,TRBD2,TGTGCCAGCAGCCTCCAGGGACTAAAGAACACCGGGGAGCTGTTTTTT,CASSLQGLKNTGELFF
TRBJ2-2,many,TRBV6-1,TRBD2,TGTGCCAGCAGTGCCACTAGCGCCGCCGGGGAGCTGTTTTTT,CASSATSAAGELFF
TRBJ2-7,.,TRBV27,.,TGTGCCAGCAGTTTCGGGCGAGTGGAGTACTTC,CASSFGRVEYF
TRBJ2-7,many,TRBV5-4,.,TGTGCCAGCAGCTTGGGTCAGGGTTTATCCTACGAGCAGTACTTC,CASSLGQGLSYEQYF
TRBJ2-2,.,TRBV5-4,.,TGTGCCAGCAGCTTGGGTGCCGACGGGGAGCTGTTTTTT,CASSLGADGELFF
TRBJ1-4,few,TRBV7-9,.,TGTGCCAGCAGCATCCGGGGTCCGATGGATGAAAAACTGTTTTTT,CASSIRGPMDEKLFF
TRBJ2-7,.,TRBV6-5,.,TGTGCCAGCAGTTACTCGATTGCCAGAATACCCTACGAGCAGTACTTC,CASSYSIARIPYEQYF
TRBJ2-5,many,TRBV6-2/TRBV6-3,TRBD2,TGTGCCAGCAGTTTAGGACTAGCGGGGGCCCAAGAGACCCAGTACTTC,CASSLGLAGAQETQYF
TRBJ1-1,few,TRBV3-1,.,TGTGCCAGCAGCCAAAGACAATATGAAGCTTTCTTT,CASSQRQYEAFF
TRBJ2-7,few,TRBV28,.,TGTGCCAGCAGTTTCCACGGGAACCCCTACGAGCAGTACTTC,CASSFHGNPYEQYF
TRBJ1-1,.,TRBV7-9,.,TGTGCCAGCAGCCTAGGGTCGAACACTGAAGCTTTCTTT,CASSLGSNTEAFF
TRBJ1-2,.,TRBV20-1,.,TGCAGTGCTGAGGAGGACAGTTTACTTGGCTACACCTTC,CSAEEDSLLGYTF
TRBJ1-1,many,TRBV12-3/TRBV12-4,.,TGTGCCAGCAGTTTCGGGCAGCGTTTGAACACTGAAGCTTTCTTT,CASSFGQRLNTEAFF
TRBJ1-4,few,TRBV4-1,.,TGCGCCAGCAGCCAAGAAGGACTGACTCATAATGAAAAACTGTTTTTT,CASSQEGLTHNEKLFF
TRBJ2-3,few,TRBV9,.,TGTGCCAGCAGCGTAGTGGGTCCCAGGACCCATACGCAGTATTTT,CASSVVGPRTHTQYF
TRBJ1-4,few,TRBV12-3/TRBV12-4,.,TGTGCCAGCAGTTTTGGGCAGGCTTATGAAAAACTGTTTTTT,CASSFGQAYEKLFF
TRBJ1-2,.,TRBV29-1,.,TGCAGCGTTGAAGATCAGGGTGGCGGCTACACCTTC,CSVEDQGGGYTF
TRBJ1-2,.,TRBV5-1,.,TGCGCCAGCAGCTCCGGCGGGGTATCTAACTATGGCTACACCTTC,CASSSGGVSNYGYTF
TRBJ2-7,few,TRBV2,TRBD2,TGTGCCAGCAGCGCTAGCGGGGCCTCCAATCAGTACTTC,CASSASGASNQYF
TRBJ2-7,few,TRBV28,.,TGTGCCAGCAGTCCCTTCCAGGGCCCCGAGCAGTACTTC,CASSPFQGPEQYF
TRBJ2-2,once,TRBV7-9,.,TGTGCCAGCAGCCCACGGAAGTCGAACACCGGGGAGCTGTTTTTT,CASSPRKSNTGELFF
TRBJ2-1,many,TRBV7-2,.,TGTGCCAGCAGCTTAAGTTGGGGACTGGGGCAGTTCTTC,CASSLSWGLGQFF
TRBJ2-5,.,TRBV5-4,TRBD2,TGTGCCAGCAGCTTGGTTCTAGCGGGGGGCCGGTCAGGGACCCAGTACTTC,CASSLVLAGGRSGTQYF
TRBJ1-5,.,TRBV30,.,TGTGCCTGGAGTGTACGCCAGAATCAGCCCCAGCATTTT,CAWSVRQNQPQHF
TRBJ2-1,many,TRBV29-1,.,TGCAGCCTACTCTCTCGGACTAACGAACGGCAGTTCTTC,CSLLSRTNERQFF
TRBJ2-1,many,TRBV28,TRBD1,TGTGCCAGCCTCGGGTTACAGGGGAGCTCCTACAATGAGCAGTTCTTC,CASLGLQGSSYNEQFF
TRBJ2-3,.,TRBV20-1,.,TGCAGTGCTAGAGATAAAGTCCGGACAGATACGCAGTATTTT,CSARDKVRTDTQYF
TRBJ1-5,few,TRBV27,TRBD1,TGTGCCAGCACCTCCCGACAGGGTGATCAGCCCCAGCATTTT,CASTSRQGDQPQHF
TRBJ1-5,many,TRBV5-1,.,TGCGCCAGCAGCTTGGGCAGCAATCAGCCCCAGCATTTT,CASSLGSNQPQHF
TRBJ2-7,many,TRBV29-1,.,TGCAGCGTTGAAGGGTTGAGCTCCTACGAGCAGTACTTC,CSVEGLSSYEQYF
TRBJ2-1,few,TRBV10-2,TRBD2,TGCGCCAGCAGTTTAGCGGGAGGGTTAGCGAATGAGCAGTTCTTC,CASSLAGGLANEQFF
TRBJ2-7,.,TRBV9,TRBD1,TGTGCCAGCAGCAAACAGGGGGCGGACGAGCAGTACTTC,CASSKQGADEQYF
TRBJ2-2,many,TRBV7-3,TRBD2,TGTGCCAGCAGCTTAAATCTGAGGGAGGGCAGCACCGGGGAGCTGTTTTTT,CASSLNLREGSTGELFF